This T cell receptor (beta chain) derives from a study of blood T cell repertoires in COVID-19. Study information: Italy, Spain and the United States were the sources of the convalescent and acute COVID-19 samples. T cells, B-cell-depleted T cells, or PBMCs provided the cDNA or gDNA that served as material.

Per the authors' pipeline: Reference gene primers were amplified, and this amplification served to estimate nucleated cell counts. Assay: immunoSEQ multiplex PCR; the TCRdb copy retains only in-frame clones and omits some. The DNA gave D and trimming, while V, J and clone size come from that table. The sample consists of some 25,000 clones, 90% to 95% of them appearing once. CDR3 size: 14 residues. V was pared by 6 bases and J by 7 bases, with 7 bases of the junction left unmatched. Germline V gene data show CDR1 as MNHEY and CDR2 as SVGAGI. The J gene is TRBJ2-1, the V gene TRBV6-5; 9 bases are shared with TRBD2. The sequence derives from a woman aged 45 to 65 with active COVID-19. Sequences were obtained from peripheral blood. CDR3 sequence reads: CASRSGRPGNEQFF. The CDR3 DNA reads TGTGCCAGCAGGAGCGGGAGGCCGGGTAATGAGCAGTTCTTC.